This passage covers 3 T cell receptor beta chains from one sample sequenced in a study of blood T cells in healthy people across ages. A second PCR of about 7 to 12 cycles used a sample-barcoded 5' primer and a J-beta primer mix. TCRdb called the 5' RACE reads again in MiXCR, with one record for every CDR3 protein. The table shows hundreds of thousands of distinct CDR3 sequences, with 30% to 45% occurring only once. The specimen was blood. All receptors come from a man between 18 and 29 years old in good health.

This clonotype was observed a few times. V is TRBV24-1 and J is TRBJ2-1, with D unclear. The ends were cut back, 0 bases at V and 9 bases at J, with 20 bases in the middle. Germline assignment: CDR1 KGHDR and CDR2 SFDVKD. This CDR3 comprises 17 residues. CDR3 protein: CATSDLPLADEKFEQFF. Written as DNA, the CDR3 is TGTGCCACCAGTGATTTGCCCCTTGCCGACGAAAAGTTTGAGCAGTTCTTC.

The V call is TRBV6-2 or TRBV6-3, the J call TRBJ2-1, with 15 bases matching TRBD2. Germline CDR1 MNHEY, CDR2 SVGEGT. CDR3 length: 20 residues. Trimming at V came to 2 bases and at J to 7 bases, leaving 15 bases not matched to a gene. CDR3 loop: CASSYTVWTSGGAKDNEQFF. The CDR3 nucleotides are TGTGCCAGCAGTTACACCGTATGGACTAGCGGGGGGGCCAAGGATAATGAGCAGTTCTTC.

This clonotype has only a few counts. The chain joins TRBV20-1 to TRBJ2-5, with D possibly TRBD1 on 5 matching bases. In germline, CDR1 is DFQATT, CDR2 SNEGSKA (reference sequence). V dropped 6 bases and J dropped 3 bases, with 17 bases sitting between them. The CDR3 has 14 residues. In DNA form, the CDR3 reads TGCAGTGCGGGGTCGTGGACAATGAAAGAGACCCAGTACTTC. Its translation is CSAGSWTMKETQYF.